The 5 T cell receptor beta chains given below trace back to one sample, sequenced in a study of radiation and T cells in renal cell carcinoma. Only in-frame clones appear in the TCRdb table, and some are missing; sequencing was by immunoSEQ multiplex PCR. The top ten hold 6% to 9% of the sample, which has just over 95,000 clones, approximately 86% seen once. Time point given: baseline pretreatment blood. Treatment reported: 15 Gy SBRT to primary tumor, nephrectomy 4 weeks later. This specimen was blood, taken from a patient whose treatment included radiotherapy and nephrectomy. The receptors originated from a man aged 45 to 65 with renal cell carcinoma.

This chain connects TRBV7-3 to TRBJ2-7, with 8 nucleotides matching TRBD1. CDR3 size: 14 residues. CDR1 is SGHTA and CDR2 is FQGTGA in the germline V gene. Germline trimming cut 4 bases from V and 3 bases from J; bases unmatched to any gene: 5. The CDR3 DNA is TGTGCCAGCAGCTCCGGGGGACAGGACTACGAGCAGTACTTC. This encodes CASSSGGQDYEQYF.

The chain joins TRBV6-6 to TRBJ1-2; 8 bases align to TRBD1. The V gene end was trimmed by 5 bases and the J gene end by 6 bases; junction bases not matched to a gene: 8. CDR3 length: 14 residues. Per germline, CDR1 MNHNY and CDR2 SVGAGI (reference sequence). The CDR3 DNA reads TGTGCCAGCAGTATGGACAGGGAGGGAAATGGCTACACCTTC. Its protein product is CASSMDREGNGYTF.

The V and J genes are TRBV4-1 and TRBJ2-7; 11 nucleotides line up with TRBD2. Germline CDR1 MGHRA, CDR2 YSYEKL. V was clipped by 3 bases and J by 4 bases; unmatched bases: 11. The CDR3 has 17 amino acids. This CDR3 is CASSHDAPGLAAYEQYF. CDR3 coding DNA: TGCGCCAGCAGCCACGATGCCCCGGGACTAGCGGCGTACGAGCAGTACTTC.

The rearrangement uses TRBV7-3 and TRBJ1-1; D might be TRBD1 (6 bases). The CDR3 has 17 residues. Germline V lookup: CDR1 SGHTA, CDR2 FQGTGA. V gave up 5 bases and J gave up 1 base, with 20 bases separating them. In DNA form, the CDR3 reads TGTGCCAGCAGCCTGAAGCCCACCGGGACAACGAACACTGAAGCTTTCTTT. Protein product: CASSLKPTGTTNTEAFF.

J is TRBJ1-5 and V is TRBV5-1; D gene uncertain. This CDR3 is built from 15 residues. The germline CDR1 and CDR2 sequences are SGHRS and YFSETQ. V was clipped by 0 bases and J by 4 bases, with 11 bases between them. The DNA of the CDR3 is TGCGCCAGCAGCTTGGACGGTATGGGGAATCAGCCCCAGCATTTT. Translating it yields CASSLDGMGNQPQHF.